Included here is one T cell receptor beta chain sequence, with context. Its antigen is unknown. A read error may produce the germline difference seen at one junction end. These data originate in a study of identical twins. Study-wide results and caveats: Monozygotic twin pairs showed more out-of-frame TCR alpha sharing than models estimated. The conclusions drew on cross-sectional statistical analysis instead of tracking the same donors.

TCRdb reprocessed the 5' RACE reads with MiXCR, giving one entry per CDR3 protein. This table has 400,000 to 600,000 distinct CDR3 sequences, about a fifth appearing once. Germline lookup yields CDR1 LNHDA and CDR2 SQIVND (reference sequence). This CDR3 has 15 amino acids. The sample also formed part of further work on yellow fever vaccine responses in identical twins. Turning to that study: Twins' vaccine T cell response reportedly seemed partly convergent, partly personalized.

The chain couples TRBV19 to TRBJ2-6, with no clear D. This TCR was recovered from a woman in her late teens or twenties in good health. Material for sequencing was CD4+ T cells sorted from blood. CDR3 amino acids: CASRIGLSGANVLTF. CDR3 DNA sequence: TGTGCCAGTAGAATAGGGCTCTCTGGGGCCAACGTCCTGACTTTC.